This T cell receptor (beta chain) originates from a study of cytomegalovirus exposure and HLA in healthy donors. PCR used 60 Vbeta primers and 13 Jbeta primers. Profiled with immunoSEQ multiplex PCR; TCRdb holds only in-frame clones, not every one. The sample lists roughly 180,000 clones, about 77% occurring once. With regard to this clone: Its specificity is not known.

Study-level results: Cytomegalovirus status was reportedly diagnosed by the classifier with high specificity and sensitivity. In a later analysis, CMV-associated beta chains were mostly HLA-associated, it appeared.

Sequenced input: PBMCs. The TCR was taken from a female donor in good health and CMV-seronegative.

DNA for the CDR3: TGTGCCAGCTCACCTTTGGACTACTGGAAGGGGCAGTACTTC. This translates into CASSPLDYWKGQYF. The V call is TRBV18, the J call TRBJ2-7; D perhaps matches TRBD2 (6 bases). From germline, CDR1 is KGHSH and CDR2 LQKENI. V was cut by 3 bases and J by 9 bases, with 18 bases left in between. The CDR3 consists of 14 residues.